This T cell receptor beta chain came from a study of blood T cell repertoires in COVID-19 (dated by TCRdb to the early 2020s). General notes on the study: The collaborator samples originated in the United States, Italy and Spain and spanned the acute and convalescent phases of COVID-19. The dataset comprised deeply sampled blood TCRbeta repertoires from subjects exposed to, actively infected with, or recovered from COVID-19. The samples were drawn from two sources: the first 160 participants of the ongoing ImmuneRACE study, and fewer than 1,500 subjects contributed by 6 global collaborators. A freely available public database, intended as a resource for researchers studying the immune response to SARS-CoV-2, is where the repertoires were released. The prospective study material was composed of cDNA or gDNA derived from T cells, B-cell-depleted T cells, or PBMCs. The sample metadata nearly always contained a de-identified subject ID, COVID-19 status, age in years and sex. Where available, HLA class I and class II types were obtained from metadata supplied by the sample provider rather than from assay-based typing.

CDR1 and CDR2 (LNHDA, SQIVND) derive from the germline V gene (reference sequence). V is clipped by 4 bases and J by 2 bases, and the sequence between their germline boundaries is 16 bases long. The cysteine opens and the phenylalanine closes a CDR3 of 16 amino acids. The CDR3 DNA has 48 bases and is translated from base 1. TCRbeta CDR3 regions were amplified from genomic DNA by means of the immunoSEQ Assay, a bias-controlled multiplex PCR. As for the original processing: Within the assay, amplification of reference gene primers was used to estimate how many nucleated cells each sample contained. To quantify the absolute abundance of each unique TCRbeta CDR3 rearrangement, sequence reads were collapsed and filtered. For each sample, productive Simpson clonality was calculated as the square root of Simpson's diversity index across productive rearrangements. Here the immuneACCESS table is served through TCRdb, limited to in-frame sequences with V and J called. Missing clones are a known gap in these copies; in checked studies unresolved V genes cover under half, and the rest lacks a known reason. That table is the source of V, J and clone size, and D and trimming were worked out from the DNA. The sample table holds approximately 110,000 clones, of which 84% were seen once. About 8.1% of the sample rests with the top ten.

What the work shows at the level of the full study, not this receptor alone: The quantity of clinical and demographic metadata differed by source and by participant and was supplied without curation.

Points on this clone: Its antigen is currently not known. Qualities for individual bases were not recorded, and no much larger clone is one base off.

Collaborating institutions collected whole blood in K2EDTA tubes following their own protocols. For TCRbeta analysis, collaborators shipped samples as frozen whole blood, isolated PBMCs, or DNA extracted from either of those sample types. Sequenced input: peripheral blood. The origin of this receptor is a woman in her thirties or forties with acute or convalescent COVID-19. The V and J genes are TRBV19 and TRBJ2-3; no D gene call is confident. CDR3 reads: CASSSQSRVFTDTQYF. The DNA is as follows: TGTGCCAGTAGTAGCCAGTCACGGGTCTTCACAGATACGCAGTATTTT.